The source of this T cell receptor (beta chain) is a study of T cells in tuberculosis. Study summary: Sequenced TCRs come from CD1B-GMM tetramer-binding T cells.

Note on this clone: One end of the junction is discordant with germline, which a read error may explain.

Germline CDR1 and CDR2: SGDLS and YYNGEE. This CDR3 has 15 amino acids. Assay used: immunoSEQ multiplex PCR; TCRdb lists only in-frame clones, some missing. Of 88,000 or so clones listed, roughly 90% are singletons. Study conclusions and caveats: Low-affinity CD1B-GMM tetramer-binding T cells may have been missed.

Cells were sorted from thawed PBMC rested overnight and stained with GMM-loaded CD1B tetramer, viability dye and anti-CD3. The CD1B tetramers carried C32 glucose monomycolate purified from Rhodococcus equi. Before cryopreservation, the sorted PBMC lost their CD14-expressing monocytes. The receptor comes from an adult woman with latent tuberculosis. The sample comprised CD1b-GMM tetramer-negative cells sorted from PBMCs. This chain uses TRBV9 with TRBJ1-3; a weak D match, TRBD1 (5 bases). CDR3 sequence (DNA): TGTGCCAGCAGCGTAGAGGGGTCGGGTGGAGACACCATATATTTT. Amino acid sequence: CASSVEGSGGDTIYF.